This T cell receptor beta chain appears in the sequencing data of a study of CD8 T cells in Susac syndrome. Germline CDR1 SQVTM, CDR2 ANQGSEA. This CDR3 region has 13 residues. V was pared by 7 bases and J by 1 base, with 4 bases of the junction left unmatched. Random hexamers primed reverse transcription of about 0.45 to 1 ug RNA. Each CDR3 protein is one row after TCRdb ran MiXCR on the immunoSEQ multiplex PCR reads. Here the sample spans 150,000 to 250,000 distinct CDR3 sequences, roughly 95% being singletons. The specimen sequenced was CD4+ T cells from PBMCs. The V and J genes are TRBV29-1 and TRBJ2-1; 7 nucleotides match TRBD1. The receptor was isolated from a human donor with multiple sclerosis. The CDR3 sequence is CSGQTGSYNEQFF. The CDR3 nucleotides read TGCAGCGGGCAGACAGGGTCCTACAATGAGCAGTTCTTC.